This T cell receptor (beta chain) was recorded in a study of T cells after yellow fever vaccination. Whole-study findings and limits: Contaminants from the bulk population, in the form of abundant clonotypes, could be found in FACS-sorted repertoires. Most clones from primary vaccination were detected again post-booster (approximately 97% CD4, 70% to 90% CD8). A weaker but faster secondary response was observed, peaking on day 5 versus 15.

As for this clonotype: Its cognate antigen is unknown.

The V gene lost 3 bases and the J gene lost 5 bases, with 14 bases spanning the gap. CDR1 KGHDR and CDR2 SFDVKD come from the germline V gene. The CDR3 is made up of 15 amino acids. 5'RACE template switching added a universal primer site and UMIs to TCR cDNA. MiXCR, applied by TCRdb to the 5' RACE reads, yields one record per CDR3 protein. The table includes hundreds of thousands of distinct CDR3 sequences, approximately 12% detected once. The receptor was derived from a man younger than 40 who received the YFV17D yellow fever vaccine. The V call is TRBV24-1, the J call TRBJ2-3, with D perhaps given as TRBD1 or TRBD2 (5 bases each). Source: PBMCs, taken on the day of the yellow fever booster vaccination. The chain's CDR3 is CATSDPRGPGDTQYF. The CDR3 nucleotides read TGTGCCACCAGTGATCCCCGGGGCCCCGGAGATACGCAGTATTTT.